The T cell receptor (beta chain) under discussion was sequenced for a study of cytomegalovirus exposure and HLA in healthy donors. CDR3 size: 14 residues. Trimming removed 8 bases at V and 4 bases at J, with 16 bases between. The V gene's germline CDR1 is LNHDA and CDR2 SQIVND (reference sequence). Comment on this clone: Its target is unknown.

The study's findings and limits: Analyzed later, most CMV-associated TCR beta chains appeared HLA-restricted.

The PCR had 60 Vbeta and 13 Jbeta primers. Sequencing was performed with immunoSEQ multiplex PCR; in TCRdb, only in-frame clones are kept and a portion is missing. The sample consists of about 180,000 clones, roughly 82% of them appearing once. Those who donated were healthy bone marrow donors. This chain links TRBV19 with TRBJ2-3; D may be TRBD1 (6 bases). Sequenced sample: PBMCs. This receptor was obtained from a girl aged 2-15 years in good health and CMV-seropositive. The CDR3 sequence is CASQGRTSADTQYF. The CDR3 coding sequence is TGTGCCAGTCAGGGGCGGACATCCGCAGATACGCAGTATTTT.